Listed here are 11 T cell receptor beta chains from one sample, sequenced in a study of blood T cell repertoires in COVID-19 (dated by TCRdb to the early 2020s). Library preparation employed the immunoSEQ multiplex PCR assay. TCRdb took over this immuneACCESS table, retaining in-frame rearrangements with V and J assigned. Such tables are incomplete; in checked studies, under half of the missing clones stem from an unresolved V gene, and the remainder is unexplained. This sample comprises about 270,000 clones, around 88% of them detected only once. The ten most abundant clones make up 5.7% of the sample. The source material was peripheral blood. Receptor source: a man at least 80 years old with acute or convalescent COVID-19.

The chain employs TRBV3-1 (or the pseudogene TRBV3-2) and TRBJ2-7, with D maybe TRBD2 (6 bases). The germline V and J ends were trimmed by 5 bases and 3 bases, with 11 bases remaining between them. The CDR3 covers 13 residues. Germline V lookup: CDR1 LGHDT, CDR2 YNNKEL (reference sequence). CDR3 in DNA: TGTGCCAGCAGCTCCGGGACTTTCTACGAGCAGTACTTC. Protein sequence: CASSSGTFYEQYF.

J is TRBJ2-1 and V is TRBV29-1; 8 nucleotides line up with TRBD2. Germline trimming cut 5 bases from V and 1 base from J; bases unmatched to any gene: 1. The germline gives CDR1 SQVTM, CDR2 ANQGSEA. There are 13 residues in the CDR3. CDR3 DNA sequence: TGCAGCGTTCCTAGCGGGTCCTACAATGAGCAGTTCTTC. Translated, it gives CSVPSGSYNEQFF.

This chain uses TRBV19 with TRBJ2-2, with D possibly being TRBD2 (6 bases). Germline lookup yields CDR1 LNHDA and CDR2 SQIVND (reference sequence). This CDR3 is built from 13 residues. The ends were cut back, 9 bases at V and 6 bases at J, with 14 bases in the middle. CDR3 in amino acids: CASGGQGAGELFF. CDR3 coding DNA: TGTGCCAGCGGAGGGCAAGGGGCCGGGGAGCTGTTTTTT.

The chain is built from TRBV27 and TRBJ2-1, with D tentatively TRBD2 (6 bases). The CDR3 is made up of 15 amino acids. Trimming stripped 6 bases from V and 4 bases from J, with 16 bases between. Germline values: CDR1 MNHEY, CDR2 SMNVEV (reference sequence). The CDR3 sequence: CASRFGGTLYNEQFF. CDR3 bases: TGTGCCAGCAGGTTCGGGGGAACTCTTTACAATGAGCAGTTCTTC.

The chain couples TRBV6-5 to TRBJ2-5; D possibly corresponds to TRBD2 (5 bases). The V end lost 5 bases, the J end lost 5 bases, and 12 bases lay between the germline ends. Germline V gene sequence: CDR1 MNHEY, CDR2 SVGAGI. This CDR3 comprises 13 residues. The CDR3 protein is CASSKEREETQYF. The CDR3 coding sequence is TGTGCCAGCAGTAAGGAGAGGGAGGAGACCCAGTACTTC.

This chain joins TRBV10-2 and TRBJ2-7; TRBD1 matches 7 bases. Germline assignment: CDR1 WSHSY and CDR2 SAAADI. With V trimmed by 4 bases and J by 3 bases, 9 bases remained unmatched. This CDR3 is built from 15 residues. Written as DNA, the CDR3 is TGCGCCAGCAGTGTTAGACAGGGAATAAGCTACGAGCAGTACTTC. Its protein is CASSVRQGISYEQYF.

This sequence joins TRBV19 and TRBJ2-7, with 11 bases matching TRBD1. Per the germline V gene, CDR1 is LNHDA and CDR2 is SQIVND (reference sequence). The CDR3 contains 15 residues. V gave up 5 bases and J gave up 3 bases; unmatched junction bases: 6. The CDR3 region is CASSPGTGGRYEQYF. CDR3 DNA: TGTGCCAGTAGTCCAGGGACAGGGGGACGCTACGAGCAGTACTTC.

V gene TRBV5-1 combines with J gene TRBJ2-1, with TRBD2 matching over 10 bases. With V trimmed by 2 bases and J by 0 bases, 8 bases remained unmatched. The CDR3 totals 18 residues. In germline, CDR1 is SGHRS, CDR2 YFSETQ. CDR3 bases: TGCGCCAGCAGCTTTCGGTCGGGGACTAGCGCCTCCTACAATGAGCAGTTCTTC. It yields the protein CASSFRSGTSASYNEQFF.

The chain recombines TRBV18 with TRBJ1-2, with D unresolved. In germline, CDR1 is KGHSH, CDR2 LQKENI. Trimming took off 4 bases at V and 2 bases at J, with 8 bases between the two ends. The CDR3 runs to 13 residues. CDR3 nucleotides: TGTGCCAGCTCACTAGAGGAGAACTATGGCTACACCTTC. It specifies CASSLEENYGYTF.

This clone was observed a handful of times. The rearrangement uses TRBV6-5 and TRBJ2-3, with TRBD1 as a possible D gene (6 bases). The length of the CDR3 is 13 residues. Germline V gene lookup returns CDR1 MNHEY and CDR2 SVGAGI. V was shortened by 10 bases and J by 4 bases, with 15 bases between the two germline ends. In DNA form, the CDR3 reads TGTGCCACCACAACAGGGCTGTCAGATACGCAGTATTTT. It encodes CATTTGLSDTQYF.

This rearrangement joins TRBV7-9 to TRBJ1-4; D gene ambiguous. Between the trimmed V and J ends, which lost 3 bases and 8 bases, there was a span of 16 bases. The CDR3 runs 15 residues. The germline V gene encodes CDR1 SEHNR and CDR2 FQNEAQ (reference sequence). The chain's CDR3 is CASSLGVGFGEKLFF. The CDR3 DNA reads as TGTGCCAGCAGCTTGGGAGTGGGGTTCGGGGAAAAACTGTTTTTT.